This T cell receptor beta chain was recovered during a study of blood T cell repertoires in COVID-19. Overall study context: Donors in the United States, Italy and Spain gave samples during acute or convalescent COVID-19. From T cells, B-cell-depleted T cells, or PBMCs came the material, which was cDNA or gDNA.

This CDR3 region has 14 residues. Germline V CDR1 and CDR2: MNHEY, SVGAGI. Deletions cut 4 bases from V and 6 bases from J, with 16 bases between. Per the study methods: Quantification of nucleated cells was approximated via reference gene primer amplification. This table comes from immunoSEQ multiplex PCR, and its TCRdb copy is limited to in-frame clones, with some not included. V, J and clone size are taken as reported in that table, and D and trimming were inferred from the DNA itself. The sample has roughly 81,000 clones, around nine tenths seen once. The sample holds one count of this clone. The sequencing input was peripheral blood. The rearrangement joins TRBV6-5 to TRBJ2-7; TRBD1 is a possible D gene (6 bases). The sequence came from a man aged 35 to 55 with acute or convalescent COVID-19. CDR3 protein: CASSSDRLLGEQYF. The CDR3 DNA sequence: TGTGCCAGCAGTTCTGACAGGTTACTTGGCGAGCAGTACTTC.